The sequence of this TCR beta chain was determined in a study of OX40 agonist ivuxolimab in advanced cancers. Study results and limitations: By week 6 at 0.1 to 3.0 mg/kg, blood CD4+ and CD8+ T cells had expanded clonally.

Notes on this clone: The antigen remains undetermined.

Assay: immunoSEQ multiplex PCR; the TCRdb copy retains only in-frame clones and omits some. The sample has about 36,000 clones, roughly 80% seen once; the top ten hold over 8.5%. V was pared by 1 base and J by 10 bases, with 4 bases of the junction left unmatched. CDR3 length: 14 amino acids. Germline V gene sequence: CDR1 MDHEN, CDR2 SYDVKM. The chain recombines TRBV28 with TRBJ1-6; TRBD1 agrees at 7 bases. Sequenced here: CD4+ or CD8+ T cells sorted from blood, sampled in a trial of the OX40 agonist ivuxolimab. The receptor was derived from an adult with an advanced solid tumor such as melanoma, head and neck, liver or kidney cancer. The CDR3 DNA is TGTGCCAGCAGTTTATTGCAGGGGGACTCACCCCTCCACTTT. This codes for CASSLLQGDSPLHF.